This paragraph reports one T cell receptor (beta chain). Mouse names are used for the genes. The read falls 1 residue short of the CDR3 end, and the missing part is taken from the germline J gene. This record comes from a study of tissue T cells after allogeneic stem cell transplantation. The assay was immunoSEQ multiplex PCR, and TCRdb's table has in-frame clones only and misses some. The sample shows 40,000 to 50,000 clones, about 73% of them seen only once. Per germline, CDR1 NNHNN and CDR2 SYGAGS (reference sequence). The CDR3 runs 13 residues. Unmatched junction bases numbered 3, after V lost 5 bases and J lost 5 bases.

The clonotype was recovered from a pool of C57BL/6 mice in good health. Specimen: sorted cells pooled from one or two spleens. The chain links TRBV13-2 to TRBJ2-5; TRBD2 matches at 9 bases. CDR3 region: CASGVGGRDTQYF. CDR3 bases read: TGTGCCAGCGGGGTGGGGGGGCGAGACACCCAGTAC.